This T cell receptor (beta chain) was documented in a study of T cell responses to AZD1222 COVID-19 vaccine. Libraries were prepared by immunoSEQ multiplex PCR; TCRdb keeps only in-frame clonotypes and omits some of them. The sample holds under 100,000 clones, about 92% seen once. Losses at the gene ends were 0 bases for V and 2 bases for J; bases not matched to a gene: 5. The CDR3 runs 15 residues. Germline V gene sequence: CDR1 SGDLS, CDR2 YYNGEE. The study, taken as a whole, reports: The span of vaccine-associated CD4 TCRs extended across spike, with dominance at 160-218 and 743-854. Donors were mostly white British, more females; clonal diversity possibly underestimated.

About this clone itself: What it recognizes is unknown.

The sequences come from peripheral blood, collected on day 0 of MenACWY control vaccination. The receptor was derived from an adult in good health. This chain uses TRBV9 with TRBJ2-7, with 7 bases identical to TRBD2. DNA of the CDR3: TGTGCCAGCAGCGTAGAGGTGGGAGGGCCCTACGAGCAGTACTTC. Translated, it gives CASSVEVGGPYEQYF.